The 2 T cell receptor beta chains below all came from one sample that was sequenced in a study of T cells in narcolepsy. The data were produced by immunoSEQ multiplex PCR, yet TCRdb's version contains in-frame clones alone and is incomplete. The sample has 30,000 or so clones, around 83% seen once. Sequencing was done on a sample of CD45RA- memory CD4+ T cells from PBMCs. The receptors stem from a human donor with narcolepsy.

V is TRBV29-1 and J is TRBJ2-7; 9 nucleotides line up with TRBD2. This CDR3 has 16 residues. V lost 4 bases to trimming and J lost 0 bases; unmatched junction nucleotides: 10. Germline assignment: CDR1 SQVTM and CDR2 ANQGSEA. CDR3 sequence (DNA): TGCAGCGTTGGAATTCTAGCGGGGTCGAGCTCCTACGAGCAGTACTTC. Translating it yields CSVGILAGSSSYEQYF.

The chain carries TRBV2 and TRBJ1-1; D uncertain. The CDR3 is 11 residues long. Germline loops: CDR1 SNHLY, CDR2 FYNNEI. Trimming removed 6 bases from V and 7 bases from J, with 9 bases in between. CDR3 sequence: CASSQMVEAFF. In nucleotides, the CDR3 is TGTGCCAGCAGCCAGATGGTTGAAGCTTTCTTT.